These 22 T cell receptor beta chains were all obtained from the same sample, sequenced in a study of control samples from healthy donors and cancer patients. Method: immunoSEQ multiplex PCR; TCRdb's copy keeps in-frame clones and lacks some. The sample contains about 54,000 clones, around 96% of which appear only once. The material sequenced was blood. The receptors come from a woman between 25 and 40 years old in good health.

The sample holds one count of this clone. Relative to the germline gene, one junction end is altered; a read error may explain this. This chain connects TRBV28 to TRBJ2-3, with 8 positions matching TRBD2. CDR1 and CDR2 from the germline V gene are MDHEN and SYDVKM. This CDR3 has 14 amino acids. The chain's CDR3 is CARAAGDVTGTQYF. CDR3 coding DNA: TGTGCCAGAGCAGCGGGAGACGTAACAGGTACGCAGTATTTT.

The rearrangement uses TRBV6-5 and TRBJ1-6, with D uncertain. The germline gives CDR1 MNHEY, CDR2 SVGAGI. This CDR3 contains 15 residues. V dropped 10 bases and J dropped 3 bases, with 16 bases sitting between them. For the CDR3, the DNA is TGTGCCACCGCCTACAGTCCAAACTATAATTCACCCCTCCACTTT. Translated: CATAYSPNYNSPLHF.

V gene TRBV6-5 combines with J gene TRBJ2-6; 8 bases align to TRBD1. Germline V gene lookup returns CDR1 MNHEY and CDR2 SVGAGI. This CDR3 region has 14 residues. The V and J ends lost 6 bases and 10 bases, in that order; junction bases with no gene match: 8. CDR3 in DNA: TGTGCCAGCAGCCCACGAGGGGACAGGAACGTCCTGACTTTC. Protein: CASSPRGDRNVLTF.

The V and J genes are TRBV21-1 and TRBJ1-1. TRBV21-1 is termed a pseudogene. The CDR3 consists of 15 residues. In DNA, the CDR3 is TGTGCCAGCAGCAAAGTAGGGGGGAGGAACACTGAAGCTTTCTTT. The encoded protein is CASSKVGGRNTEAFF.

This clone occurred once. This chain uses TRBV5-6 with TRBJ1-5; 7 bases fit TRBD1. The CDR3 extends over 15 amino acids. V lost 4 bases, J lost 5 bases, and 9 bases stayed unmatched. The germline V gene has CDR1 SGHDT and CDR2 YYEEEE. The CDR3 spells CASSRGQNFYQPQHF. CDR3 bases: TGTGCCAGCAGCAGGGGACAGAATTTCTATCAGCCCCAGCATTTT. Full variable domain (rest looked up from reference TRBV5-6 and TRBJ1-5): DAGVTQSPTHLIKTRGQQVTLRCSPKSGHDTVSWYQQALGQGPQFIFQYYEEEERQRGNFPDRFSGHQFPNYSSELNVNALLLGDSALYLCASSRGQNFYQPQHFGDGTRLSIL.

The CDR3 coding sequence is TGTGCCAGCACTCGGACAGGGGTATCGCGGGAGCAGTACTTC. Residues: CASTRTGVSREQYF. V usage is TRBV2 and J usage is TRBJ2-7; TRBD1 matches at 9 bases. Germline-derived CDR1 and CDR2 are SNHLY and FYNNEI. V was clipped by 7 bases and J by 7 bases; unmatched bases: 11. This CDR3 has 14 residues.

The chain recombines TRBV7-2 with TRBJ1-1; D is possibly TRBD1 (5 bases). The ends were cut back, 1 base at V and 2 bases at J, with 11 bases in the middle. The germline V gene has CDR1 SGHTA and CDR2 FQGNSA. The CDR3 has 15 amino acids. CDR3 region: CASSLGGKGNTEAFF. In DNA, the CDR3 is TGTGCCAGCAGCTTAGGGGGGAAGGGTAACACTGAAGCTTTCTTT.

CDR3 coding DNA: TGCGCCAGCAGCCCTAAGTTGTTACGCTCTGAAGCTTTCTTT. Amino acids: CASSPKLLRSEAFF. The V gene is TRBV4-1, the J gene TRBJ1-1; D remains unclear. V dropped 4 bases and J dropped 6 bases, with 15 bases sitting between them. The CDR3 extends over 14 amino acids. Looked up from germline, CDR1 is MGHRA and CDR2 is YSYEKL.

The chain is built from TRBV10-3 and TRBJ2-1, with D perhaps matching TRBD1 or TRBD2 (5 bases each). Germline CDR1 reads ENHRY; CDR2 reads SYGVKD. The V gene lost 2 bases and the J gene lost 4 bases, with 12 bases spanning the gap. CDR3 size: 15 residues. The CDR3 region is CAISEPGTEYNEQFF. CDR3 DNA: TGTGCCATCAGTGAGCCCGGGACGGAGTACAATGAGCAGTTCTTC.

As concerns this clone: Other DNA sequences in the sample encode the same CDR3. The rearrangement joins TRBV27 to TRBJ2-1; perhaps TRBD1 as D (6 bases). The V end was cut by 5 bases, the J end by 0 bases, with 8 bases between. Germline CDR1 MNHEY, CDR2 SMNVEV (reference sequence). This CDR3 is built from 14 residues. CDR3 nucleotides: TGTGCCAGCAGTCTAGGGGGCTCCTACAATGAGCAGTTCTTC. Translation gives CASSLGGSYNEQFF.

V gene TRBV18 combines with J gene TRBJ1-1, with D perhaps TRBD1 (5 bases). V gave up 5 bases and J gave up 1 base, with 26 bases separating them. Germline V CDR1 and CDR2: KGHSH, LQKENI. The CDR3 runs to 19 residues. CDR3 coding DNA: TGTGCCAGCTCATCCGCACCTGGACGCGGTTGGGGCGCGAACACTGAAGCTTTCTTT. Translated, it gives CASSSAPGRGWGANTEAFF.

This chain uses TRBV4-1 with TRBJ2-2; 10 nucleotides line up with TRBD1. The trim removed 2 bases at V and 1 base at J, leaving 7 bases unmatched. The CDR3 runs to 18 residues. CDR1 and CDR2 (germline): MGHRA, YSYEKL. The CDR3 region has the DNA TGCGCCAGCAGCCAAAGGGCCGGGGACAGGGGGAACACCGGGGAGCTGTTTTTT. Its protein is CASSQRAGDRGNTGELFF.

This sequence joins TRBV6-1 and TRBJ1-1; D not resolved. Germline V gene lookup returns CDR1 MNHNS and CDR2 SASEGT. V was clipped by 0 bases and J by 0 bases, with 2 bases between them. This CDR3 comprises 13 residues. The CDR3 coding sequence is TGTGCCAGCAGTGAAGCCTTGAACACTGAAGCTTTCTTT. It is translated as CASSEALNTEAFF.

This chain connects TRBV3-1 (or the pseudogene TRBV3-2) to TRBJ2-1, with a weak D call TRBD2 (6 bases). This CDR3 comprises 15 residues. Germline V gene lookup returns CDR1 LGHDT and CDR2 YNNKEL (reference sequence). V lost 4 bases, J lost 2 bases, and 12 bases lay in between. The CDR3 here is CASSRPGSPYNEQFF. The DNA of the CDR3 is TGTGCCAGCAGCCGACCCGGGAGTCCCTACAATGAGCAGTTCTTC.

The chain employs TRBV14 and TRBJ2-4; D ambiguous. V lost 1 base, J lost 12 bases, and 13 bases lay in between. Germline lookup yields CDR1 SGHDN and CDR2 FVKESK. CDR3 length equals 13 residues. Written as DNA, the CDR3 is TGTGCCAGCAGCCAAGGGTTTGCGGCGCCTCAGTACTTC. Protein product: CASSQGFAAPQYF.

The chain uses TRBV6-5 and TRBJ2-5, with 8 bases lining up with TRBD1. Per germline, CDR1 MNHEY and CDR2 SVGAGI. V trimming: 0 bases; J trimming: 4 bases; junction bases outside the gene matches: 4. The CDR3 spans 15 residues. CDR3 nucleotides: TGTGCCAGCAGTTACTCCGGGACAGGTGGAGAGACCCAGTACTTC. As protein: CASSYSGTGGETQYF.

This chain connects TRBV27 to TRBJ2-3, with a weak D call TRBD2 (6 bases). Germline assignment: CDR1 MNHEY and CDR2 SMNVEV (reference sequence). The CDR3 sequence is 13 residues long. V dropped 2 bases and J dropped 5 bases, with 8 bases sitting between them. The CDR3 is CASSLRREDTQYF. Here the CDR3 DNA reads TGTGCCAGCAGTTTACGGCGGGAAGATACGCAGTATTTT.

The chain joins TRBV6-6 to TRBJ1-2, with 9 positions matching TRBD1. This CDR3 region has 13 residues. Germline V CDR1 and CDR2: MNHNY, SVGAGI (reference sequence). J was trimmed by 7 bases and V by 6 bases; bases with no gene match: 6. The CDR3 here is CASRTGQGSGYTF. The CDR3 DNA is TGTGCCAGCAGAACGGGACAGGGTAGTGGCTACACCTTC.

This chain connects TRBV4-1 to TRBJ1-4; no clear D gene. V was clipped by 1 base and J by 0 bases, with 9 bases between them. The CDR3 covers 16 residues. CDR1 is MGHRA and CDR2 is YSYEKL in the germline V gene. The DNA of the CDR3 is TGCGCCAGCAGCCAAGTCCTCGGTGCAACTAATGAAAAACTGTTTTTT. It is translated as CASSQVLGATNEKLFF.

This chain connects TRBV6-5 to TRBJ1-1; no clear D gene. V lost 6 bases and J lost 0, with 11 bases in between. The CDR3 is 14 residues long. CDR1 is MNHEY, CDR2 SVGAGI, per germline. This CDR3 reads CASRHPRLNTEAFF. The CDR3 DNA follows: TGTGCCAGCAGACATCCCCGATTGAACACTGAAGCTTTCTTT.

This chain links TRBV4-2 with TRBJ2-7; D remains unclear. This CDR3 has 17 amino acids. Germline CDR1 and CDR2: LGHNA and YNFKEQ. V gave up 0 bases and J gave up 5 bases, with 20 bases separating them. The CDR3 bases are TGTGCCAGCAGCCAAGAGTTCCGGGCCCAACCTCGGCACGAGCAGTACTTC. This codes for CASSQEFRAQPRHEQYF.

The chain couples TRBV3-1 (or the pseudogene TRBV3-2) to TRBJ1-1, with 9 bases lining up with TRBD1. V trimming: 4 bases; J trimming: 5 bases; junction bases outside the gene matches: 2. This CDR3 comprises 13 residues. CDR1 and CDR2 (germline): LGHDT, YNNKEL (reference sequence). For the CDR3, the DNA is TGTGCCAGCAGCCGAGGACAGGGGACTGAAGCTTTCTTT. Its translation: CASSRGQGTEAFF.